The 16 T cell receptor beta chains presented below share a single source sample, sequenced in a study of blood T cell repertoires in COVID-19. Libraries were prepared by immunoSEQ multiplex PCR; TCRdb keeps only in-frame clonotypes and omits some of them. The table has over 100,000 clones, approximately 83% seen once. The sequenced material came from peripheral blood. These TCRs come from a woman aged 80 or older with active or convalescent COVID-19.

The DNA for the CDR3 is TGTGCCAGCAGCTTGGCCGGGTCTAGCAATCAGCCCCAGCATTTT. Translation gives CASSLAGSSNQPQHF. This chain links TRBV5-5 with TRBJ1-5; D remains unclear. V lost 0 bases and J 0 bases, leaving 7 bases between the germline ends. The CDR3 consists of 15 residues. CDR1 and CDR2 (germline): SGHKS, YYEKEE (reference sequence).

V is TRBV15 and J is TRBJ1-3; D possibly corresponds to TRBD1 (6 bases). The CDR3 has 17 residues. Germline V lookup: CDR1 LNHNV, CDR2 YYDKDF (reference sequence). The V end lost 0 bases, the J end lost 0 bases, and 12 bases lay between the germline ends. The CDR3 sequence: CATSREAGVGSGNTIYF. The CDR3 nucleotides are TGTGCCACCAGCAGAGAGGCAGGGGTTGGCTCTGGAAACACCATATATTTT.

This chain connects TRBV4-2 to TRBJ2-3; D is unclear. Per germline, CDR1 LGHNA and CDR2 YNFKEQ. The CDR3 extends over 14 amino acids. The germline V and J ends were trimmed by 0 bases and 6 bases, with 10 bases remaining between them. The chain's CDR3 is CASSQDRLVDTQYF. CDR3 DNA sequence: TGTGCCAGCAGCCAAGATCGGCTAGTTGATACGCAGTATTTT.

The chain joins TRBV7-8 to TRBJ1-2; D gene uncertain. V dropped 6 bases and J dropped 0 bases, with 11 bases sitting between them. The CDR3 has 14 residues. Germline V gene sequence: CDR1 SGHVS, CDR2 FQNEAQ. The CDR3 DNA sequence: TGTGCCAGCAGTTACGGTGGTCCTAACTATGGCTACACCTTC. Translated, it gives CASSYGGPNYGYTF. The variable domain in full, completed from reference TRBV7-8 and TRBJ1-2, reads GAGVSQSPRYKVAKRGQDVALRCDPISGHVSLFWYQQALGQGPEFLTYFQNEAQLDKSGLPSDRFFAERPEGSVSTLKIQRTQQEDSAVYLCASSYGGPNYGYTFGSGTRLTVV.

This chain uses TRBV6-6 with TRBJ2-5, with 11 positions matching TRBD1. The CDR3 is 16 residues long. The germline V gene encodes CDR1 MNHNY and CDR2 SVGAGI (reference sequence). Trimming at V came to 5 bases and at J to 2 bases, leaving 7 bases not matched to a gene. CDR3 protein: CASSTSGTGGQETQYF. The DNA of the CDR3 is TGTGCCAGCAGTACCTCCGGGACAGGGGGTCAAGAGACCCAGTACTTC.

The V and J genes are TRBV12-3 or TRBV12-4 and TRBJ1-4; D call uncertain. This CDR3 has 13 residues. V gave up 5 bases and J gave up 3 bases, with 7 bases separating them. DNA for the CDR3: TGTGCCAGCAGTGGGAGGTCTAATGAAAAACTGTTTTTT. Protein product: CASSGRSNEKLFF.

The rearrangement links TRBV2 to TRBJ1-3, with 9 bases matching TRBD1. The germline V gene has CDR1 SNHLY and CDR2 FYNNEI. J lost 6 bases, V lost 6 bases, and 12 bases had no gene match. CDR3 length equals 16 residues. In DNA, the CDR3 is TGTGCCAGCAGGCGAACCGGGACAGGGCCCGCAAACACCATATATTTT. Amino acid sequence: CASRRTGTGPANTIYF.

CDR3 DNA sequence: TGTGCCAGCAGTTCCCCAGGGGATAATTCACCCCTCCACTTT. Translated: CASSSPGDNSPLHF. V and J are TRBV28 and TRBJ1-6; D might be TRBD1 (6 bases). The V gene lost 4 bases and the J gene lost 5 bases, with 9 bases spanning the gap. The CDR3 covers 14 residues. The germline V gene encodes CDR1 MDHEN and CDR2 SYDVKM.

The rearrangement uses TRBV24-1 and TRBJ2-1; TRBD2 matches 8 bases. The CDR3 has 16 residues. The V gene end was trimmed by 3 bases and the J gene end by 6 bases; junction bases not matched to a gene: 9. Germline V gene lookup returns CDR1 KGHDR and CDR2 SFDVKD. DNA of the CDR3: TGTGCCACCAGTGATCTGTTGAGCGGGAGTGGCAATGAGCAGTTCTTC. Translated, it gives CATSDLLSGSGNEQFF.

The rearrangement links TRBV19 to TRBJ1-2, with no clear D. CDR1 and CDR2 from the germline V gene are LNHDA and SQIVND (reference sequence). V lost 7 bases and J lost 0, with 9 bases in between. The CDR3 runs to 13 residues. CDR3 sequence reads: CASMRQANYGYTF. DNA for the CDR3: TGTGCCAGTATGCGGCAAGCTAACTATGGCTACACCTTC.

V is TRBV27 and J is TRBJ1-5, with TRBD1 as a possible D gene (6 bases). In germline, CDR1 is MNHEY, CDR2 SMNVEV (reference sequence). Trimming took off 7 bases at V and 7 bases at J, with 14 bases between the two ends. The CDR3 loop spans 13 amino acids. The CDR3 loop is CASKQGSRQPQHF. The CDR3 DNA follows: TGTGCCAGCAAACAGGGTTCTCGGCAGCCCCAGCATTTT.

This rearrangement joins TRBV7-2 to TRBJ2-5, with D possibly matching TRBD1 (5 bases). Germline-derived CDR1 and CDR2 are SGHTA and FQGNSA. Trimming took off 5 bases at V and 1 base at J, with 11 bases between the two ends. The length of the CDR3 is 14 residues. In DNA form, the CDR3 reads TGTGCCAGCAGCCAACAGGAGTCCCAAGAGACCCAGTACTTC. It encodes CASSQQESQETQYF.

This chain links TRBV6-2 or TRBV6-3 with TRBJ1-5; 8 bases are shared with TRBD1. CDR3 length: 15 amino acids. V lost 6 bases, J lost 6 bases, and 10 bases stayed unmatched. The germline CDR1 and CDR2 sequences are MNHEY and SVGEGT. In DNA form, the CDR3 reads TGTGCCAGCAGCTCACTGGACAGGGTGGGTCAGCCCCAGCATTTT. This sequence encodes CASSSLDRVGQPQHF.

J is TRBJ2-3 and V is TRBV28; tentatively, D is TRBD2 (7 bases). In germline, CDR1 is MDHEN, CDR2 SYDVKM. This CDR3 comprises 14 residues. V was shortened by 10 bases and J by 4 bases, with 18 bases between the two germline ends. The CDR3 bases are TGTGCCATTGATGGGGGGGGCGCGGCAGATACGCAGTATTTT. It codes for CAIDGGGAADTQYF.

The chain recombines TRBV19 with TRBJ1-1; the D is unclear. The CDR3 length is 12 residues. V was pared by 2 bases and J by 10 bases, with 11 bases between. Germline V gene sequence: CDR1 LNHDA, CDR2 SQIVND (reference sequence). CDR3 nucleotide sequence: TGTGCCAGTAGTATACCGGGATTCTCAGCTTTCTTT. This encodes CASSIPGFSAFF. Full variable domain (outside the CDR3, taken from reference TRBV19 and TRBJ1-1): DGGITQSPKYLFRKEGQNVTLSCEQNLNHDAMYWYRQDPGQGLRLIYYSQIVNDFQKGDIAEGYSVSREKKESFPLTVTSAQKNPTAFYLCASSIPGFSAFFGQGTRLTVV.

The rearrangement links TRBV5-8 to TRBJ1-5; TRBD1 matches at 9 bases. V lost 10 bases, J lost 4 bases, and 9 bases stayed unmatched. Germline V gene lookup returns CDR1 SGHTS and CDR2 YDEGEE. The CDR3 covers 14 residues. Written as DNA, the CDR3 is TGTGCCTCTTTATGGGGGACAGGGAATCAGCCCCAGCATTTT. As protein: CASLWGTGNQPQHF.